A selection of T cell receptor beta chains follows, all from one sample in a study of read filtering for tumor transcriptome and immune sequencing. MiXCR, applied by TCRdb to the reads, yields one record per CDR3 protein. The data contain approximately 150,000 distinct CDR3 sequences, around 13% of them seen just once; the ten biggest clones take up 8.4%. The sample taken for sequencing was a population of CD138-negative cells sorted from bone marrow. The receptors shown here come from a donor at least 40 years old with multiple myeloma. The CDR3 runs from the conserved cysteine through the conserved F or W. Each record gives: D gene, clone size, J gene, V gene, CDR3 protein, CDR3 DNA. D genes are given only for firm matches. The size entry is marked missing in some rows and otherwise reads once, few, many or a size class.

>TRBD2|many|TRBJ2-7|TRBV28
CASSNLVQREAGYEQYF
TGTGCCAGCAGTAACCTAGTTCAGCGGGAGGCGGGCTACGAGCAGTACTTC
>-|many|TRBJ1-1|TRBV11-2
CASSSETEAFF
TGTGCCAGCAGCTCAGAGACTGAAGCTTTCTTT
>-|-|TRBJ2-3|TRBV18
CASSPVVNSLREADTQYF
TGTGCCAGCTCACCTGTGGTGAATAGCCTCAGGGAAGCAGATACGCAGTATTTT
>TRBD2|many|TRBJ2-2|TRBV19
CASSASLLAGVPGELFF
TGTGCCAGTAGTGCCTCCTTACTAGCGGGAGTTCCCGGGGAGCTGTTTTTT
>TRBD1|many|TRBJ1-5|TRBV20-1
CSASKRQGVGNQPQHF
TGCAGTGCTAGCAAAAGACAGGGGGTCGGAAATCAGCCCCAGCATTTT
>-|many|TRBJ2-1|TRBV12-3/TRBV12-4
CASSWGDDYNEQFF
TGTGCCAGCAGTTGGGGGGACGACTACAATGAGCAGTTCTTC
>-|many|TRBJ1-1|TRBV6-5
CASSYSFMGTNTEAFF
TGTGCCAGCAGTTACTCATTTATGGGCACGAACACTGAAGCTTTCTTT
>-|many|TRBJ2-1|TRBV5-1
CASSLGQAPYNEQFF
TGCGCCAGCAGCTTGGGGCAGGCCCCCTACAATGAGCAGTTCTTC
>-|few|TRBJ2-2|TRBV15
CATSRGSSPTGELFF
TGTGCCACCAGCAGAGGTTCTAGTCCCACCGGGGAGCTGTTTTTT
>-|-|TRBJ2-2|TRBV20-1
CSARGAMGLATGELFF
TGCAGTGCTAGAGGGGCGATGGGATTGGCCACCGGGGAGCTGTTTTTT
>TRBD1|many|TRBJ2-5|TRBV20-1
CSAAYRGLETQYF
TGCAGTGCTGCGTACAGGGGGCTGGAGACCCAGTACTTC
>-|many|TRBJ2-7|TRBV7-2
CASSFFPSYEQYF
TGTGCCAGCAGCTTCTTCCCATCCTACGAGCAGTACTTC
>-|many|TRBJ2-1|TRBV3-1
CASSQDFSEQFF
TGTGCCAGCAGCCAAGATTTTAGTGAGCAGTTCTTC
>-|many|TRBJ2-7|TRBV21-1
CASSREKGLAGGLSYEQYF
TGTGCCAGCAGCAGGGAGAAGGGACTAGCGGGAGGGCTGTCCTACGAGCAGTACTTC
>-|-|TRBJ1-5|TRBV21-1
CASGDTNSNQPQHF
TGTGCCAGCGGCGACACAAATAGCAATCAGCCCCAGCATTTT
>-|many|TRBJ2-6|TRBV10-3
CAISELASSGANVLTF
TGTGCCATCAGTGAGCTAGCGAGCTCTGGGGCCAACGTCCTGACTTTC
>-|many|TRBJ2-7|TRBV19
CASSTRTGGEQYF
TGTGCCAGTAGTACCCGGACCGGGGGCGAGCAGTACTTC
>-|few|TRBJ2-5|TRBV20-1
CSASQGQETQYF
TGCAGTGCTAGTCAGGGTCAAGAGACCCAGTACTTC
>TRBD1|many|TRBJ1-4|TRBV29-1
CSVELGQGSNEKLFF
TGCAGCGTTGAACTGGGACAGGGGTCTAATGAAAAACTGTTTTTT
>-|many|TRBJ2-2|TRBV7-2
CASGIAAELFF
TGTGCCAGCGGAATAGCCGCGGAGCTGTTTTTT
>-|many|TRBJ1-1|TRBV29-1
CSDVGGRNTEAFF
TGCAGCGATGTCGGGGGGCGCAACACTGAAGCTTTCTTT
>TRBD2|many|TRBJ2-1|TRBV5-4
CASSLEGGGRIPNEQFF
TGTGCCAGCAGCTTGGAAGGCGGCGGGAGGATCCCCAATGAGCAGTTCTTC
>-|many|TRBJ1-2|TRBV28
CASSPTGEGYGYTF
TGTGCCAGCAGCCCGACGGGCGAAGGCTATGGCTACACCTTC
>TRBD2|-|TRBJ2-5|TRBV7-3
CASSQGLAGAFQETQYF
TGTGCCAGCAGTCAGGGACTAGCGGGAGCTTTCCAAGAGACCCAGTACTTC